This TCR beta chain was recovered during a study of blood T cell repertoires in COVID-19. Study as a whole: The origin of the acute and convalescent COVID-19 samples was the United States, Italy and Spain. The analysed material was cDNA or gDNA that came from T cells, B-cell-depleted T cells, or PBMCs.

Source study methods: Counts of nucleated cells, estimated from reference gene primer amplification, were obtained. Here immunoSEQ multiplex PCR was the method, and the copy in TCRdb shows in-frame clones only, minus some. V, J and clone size are taken as reported in that table, and D and trimming were inferred from the DNA itself. The data contain roughly 310,000 clones, roughly 88% of them singletons. The germline CDR1 and CDR2 sequences are SGHAT and FQNNGV. Trimming stripped 4 bases from V and 7 bases from J, with 10 bases between. The CDR3 covers 12 residues. The TCR sequence derives from a woman in her 50s with active or convalescent COVID-19. The rearrangement uses TRBV11-2 and TRBJ1-2; D is unclear. Sequenced material: peripheral blood. The CDR3 protein is CASSSRSGGYTF. For the CDR3, the DNA is TGTGCCAGCAGCTCCCGCAGTGGTGGCTACACCTTC.